In its sample, the clone carrying this T cell receptor (beta chain) was seen many times. This CDR3 region has 16 residues. Trimming at V came to 4 bases and at J to 5 bases, leaving 9 bases not matched to a gene. Looked up from germline, CDR1 is MDHEN and CDR2 is SYDVKM. The sample originates from a study of blood T cell repertoires in COVID-19. The wider study: Acute and convalescent COVID-19 samples came from the United States, Italy and Spain. PBMCs, B-cell-depleted T cells, or T cells were the source of the cDNA or gDNA that made up the material.

As originally analysed: For nucleated cells, counts were estimated from reference gene primer amplification. Using immunoSEQ multiplex PCR, the repertoire was profiled, and TCRdb retains in-frame clones only, with some absent. The D gene and trimming were derived from the DNA, and the V and J assignments and clone size from that table. The data show approximately 190,000 clones, 75% to 85% seen once. This TCR came from a man between 60 and 70 years old with acute or convalescent COVID-19. The V call is TRBV28, the J call TRBJ2-7, with 12 bases matching TRBD2. The specimen sequenced was peripheral blood. CDR3 bases: TGTGCCAGCAGTTCTTATTCGACTAGCGGGAGCAACGAGCAGTACTTC. Translating it yields CASSSYSTSGSNEQYF.